Sequencing of this T cell receptor beta chain was carried out in a study of blood T cell repertoires in COVID-19. The wider study: Whether acute or convalescent, the COVID-19 samples came from the United States, Italy and Spain. T cells, B-cell-depleted T cells, or PBMCs supplied cDNA or gDNA.

The V gene end was trimmed by 3 bases and the J gene end by 5 bases; junction bases not matched to a gene: 7. The CDR3 runs to 15 residues. CDR1 and CDR2 (germline): LGHDT, YNNKEL (reference sequence). As handled by the study authors: Nucleated cell number was recorded as an estimate derived from reference gene primer amplification. This table comes from immunoSEQ multiplex PCR, and its TCRdb copy is limited to in-frame clones, with some not included. V, J and clone size derive from that table, while D and trimming were established from the DNA sequence. The sample holds about 160,000 clones, 85% seen once.

The sample taken for sequencing was peripheral blood. The V gene is TRBV3-1 (or the pseudogene TRBV3-2), the J gene TRBJ1-2; TRBD1 matches at 9 bases. The TCR comes from a human donor with acute or convalescent COVID-19. The donor label of this sample is uncertain. Written as DNA, the CDR3 is TGTGCCAGCAGCCACCTGGACAGGGGCTGGTATGGCTACACCTTC. As protein: CASSHLDRGWYGYTF.